This T cell receptor (beta chain) is from a study of T cells after yellow fever vaccination (dated by TCRdb to about 2019). Notes on the research overall: Libraries from fractions with low cell numbers were prepared with the SMART-Seq v4 Ultra Low Input RNA kit. To track T-cell clones before and after primary and booster YFV17D yellow fever vaccination, bulk TCR alpha and beta repertoires were sequenced longitudinally. Two healthy male donors, one aged 18 to 30 and one aged 30 to 40 years, made up the cohort. Blood was collected at multiple timepoints before and after primary and secondary immunization, and bulk PBMC replicates and cell subsets were isolated. Broader findings and caveats from the paper: Compared with the primary T-cell response, the secondary T-cell response was faster but weaker, reaching its peak on day 5 rather than on day 15. After the booster, most clones that had expanded after primary vaccination were detected again (nearly 97% of CD4 and over 75% of CD8), suggesting broad maintenance of memory. Only a couple of donors were included in the study, so the extent to which the findings can be generalized is limited. Computational filtering was required because FACS-sorted repertoires could contain abundant contaminating clonotypes from the bulk population. A small share of clonotypes was detected in both CD4 and CD8 compartments, with the overlap likely arising from convergent recombination.

Interpreted using the paper, the treatment or condition label stands for: live attenuated yellow fever vaccine strain. A standard Ficoll-Paque protocol was used to isolate PBMCs from peripheral blood. Dynabeads CD4 and CD8 positive selection kits were used to isolate the CD4 and CD8 T-cell fractions. RNA was extracted with TriZol from bulk PBMCs, CD4 and CD8 fractions, and dextramer-positive and dextramer-negative fractions. This clonotype came up many times. It has no known antigen specificity. Per-nucleotide qualities are absent, and no much larger clonotype sits a single base away. TCR cDNA was made using 5'RACE template switching, a step that added a universal primer site and unique molecular identifiers. Priming for cDNA synthesis came from both the TCR alpha and TCR beta constant segments. Libraries were amplified in two PCR steps, with sample barcodes and sequencing adapters added in the second step. Sequencing of libraries was performed on Illumina HiSeq 2500 (2x100 bp) or NovaSeq (2x150 bp). In the authors' own workflow: MIGEC handled demultiplexing of reads and collapsing into UMI consensus sequences, while MiXCR performed V(D)J alignment. Vaccine-responding clonotypes were defined with edgeR using replicate PBMC samples, requiring FDR below 0.01 and a log2 fold change above 5 up to day 15. CD4 or CD8 identity was assigned to each bulk clonotype according to whether the clonotype was present at higher abundance in the sequenced CD4 repertoire or the sequenced CD8 repertoire. The public sequencing data were trimmed at Q25 with fastp and processed into clonotypes with MiXCR by TCRdb, which kept only in-frame beta chains. Each entry is one CDR3 protein sequence, shown with its most common DNA and genes. The V and J calls, along with clone size, are taken from TCRdb and not from the paper's own processing. The sample table contains about 47,000 distinct CDR3 sequences; only one count was recorded for 7.4% of them. The ten largest clonotypes hold roughly 31% of the sample.

The junction shows trimming of 2 bases on V and 4 bases on J, and the gene matches do not reach 8 bases of it. Counted from cysteine to phenylalanine, this CDR3 has 16 amino acids. The entry retains the CDR3 DNA only, 48 bases that are in frame from base 1. Based on the germline V gene, the CDR1 and CDR2 sequences are KGHSH and LQKENI. This sequence uses TRBV18 and TRBJ2-1; 7 central bases correspond to TRBD2. The clonotype was recovered from a man between 18 and 29 years old who received the YFV17D yellow fever vaccine. Sequenced material: CD8+ T cells sorted from PBMCs, taken less than 16 days after the first yellow fever vaccination. In nucleotides, the sequence is TGTGCCAGCTCACCATCATGGGGAGGGAATTACAATGAGCAGTTCTTC. Translated, this is CASSPSWGGNYNEQFF.